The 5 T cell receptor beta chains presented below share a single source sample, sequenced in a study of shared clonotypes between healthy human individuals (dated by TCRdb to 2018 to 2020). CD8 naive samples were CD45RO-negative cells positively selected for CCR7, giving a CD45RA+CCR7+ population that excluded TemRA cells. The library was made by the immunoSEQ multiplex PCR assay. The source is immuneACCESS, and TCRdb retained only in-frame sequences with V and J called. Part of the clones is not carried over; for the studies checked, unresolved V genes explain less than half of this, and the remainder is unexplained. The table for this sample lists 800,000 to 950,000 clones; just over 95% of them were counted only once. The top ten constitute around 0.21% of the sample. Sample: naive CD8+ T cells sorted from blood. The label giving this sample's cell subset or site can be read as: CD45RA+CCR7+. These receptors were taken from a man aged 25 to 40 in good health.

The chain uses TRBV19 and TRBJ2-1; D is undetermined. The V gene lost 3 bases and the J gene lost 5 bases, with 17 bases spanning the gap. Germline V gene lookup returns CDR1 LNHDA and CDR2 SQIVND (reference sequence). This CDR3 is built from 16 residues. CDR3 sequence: CASSIFFETTHNEQFF. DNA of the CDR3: TGTGCCAGTAGTATTTTTTTCGAAACGACCCACAATGAGCAGTTCTTC.

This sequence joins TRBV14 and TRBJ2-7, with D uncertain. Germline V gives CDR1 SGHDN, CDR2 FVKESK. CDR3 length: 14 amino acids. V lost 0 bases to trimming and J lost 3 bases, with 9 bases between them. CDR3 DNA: TGTGCCAGCAGCCAAGAGTGGGGAAGCTACGAGCAGTACTTC. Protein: CASSQEWGSYEQYF.

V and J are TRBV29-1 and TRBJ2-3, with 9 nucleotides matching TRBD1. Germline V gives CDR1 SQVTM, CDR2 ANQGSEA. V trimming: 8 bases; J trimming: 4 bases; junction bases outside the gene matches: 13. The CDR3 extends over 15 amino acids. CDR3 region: CSWGNRGRGADTQYF. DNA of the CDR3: TGCAGCTGGGGAAACAGGGGGCGTGGGGCAGATACGCAGTATTTT.

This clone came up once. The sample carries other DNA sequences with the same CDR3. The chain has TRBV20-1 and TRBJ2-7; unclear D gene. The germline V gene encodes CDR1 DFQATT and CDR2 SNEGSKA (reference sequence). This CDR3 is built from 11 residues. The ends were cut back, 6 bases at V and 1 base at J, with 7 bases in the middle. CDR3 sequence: CSAPWSYEQYF. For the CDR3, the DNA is TGCAGTGCCCCCTGGTCCTACGAGCAGTACTTC.

The chain's CDR3 is CASSGMNPSTSQYEQYF. CDR3 DNA sequence: TGCGCCAGCAGTGGGATGAACCCCTCAACTTCTCAGTACGAGCAGTACTTC. The chain combines TRBV10-2 with TRBJ2-7; D uncertain. Germline CDR1 and CDR2: WSHSY and SAAADI. V was clipped by 4 bases and J by 4 bases, with 23 bases between them. This CDR3 has 17 amino acids.